Below are 30 T cell receptor beta chains sequenced from a single sample in a study of T cells in Graves' hyperthyroidism and ophthalmopathy (dated by TCRdb to the late 2010s). The library was made by multiplex PCR. The sequencer listed for this sample is Illumina HiSeq 2000. TCR beta CDR3 regions were amplified from RNA transcripts. A first-round RT-PCR of the TCR CDR3 used the HTBI primer set with the Qiagen OneStep RT-PCR kit. The public reads were quality trimmed at Q25 with fastp and then assembled into clones with MiXCR by TCRdb, keeping productive beta chains. Merged by CDR3 protein, the rows form single entries marked with the most common genes and DNA. The sample includes about 560,000 distinct CDR3 sequences, with 15% to 20% observed a single time. Jointly, the top ten make up about 17% of the sample. Input material: blood. Source of these receptors: a woman under 30 with Graves' hyperthyroidism.

The chain uses TRBV15 and TRBJ2-3, with D unresolved. Trimming removed 0 bases at V and 4 bases at J, with 5 bases between. The CDR3 is 13 residues long. The germline gives CDR1 LNHNV, CDR2 YYDKDF (reference sequence). The CDR3 loop is CATSRDHADTQYF. DNA of the CDR3: TGTGCCACCAGCAGAGATCACGCAGATACGCAGTATTTT.

In the case of this clonotype: A read error may explain this, as a much larger clone is one base away. V is TRBV6-4 and J is TRBJ2-6; D not certain. The V gene's germline CDR1 is MRHNA and CDR2 SNTAGT. The CDR3 loop spans 14 amino acids. V was cut by 2 bases and J by 0 bases, with 2 bases left in between. The CDR3 bases are TGTGCCAGCAGTGACGGCTCTGGGGCCAACGTCCTGACTTTC. Translation: CASSDGSGANVLTF.

This clonotype occurred many times. The chain has TRBV2 and TRBJ1-2; no clear D gene. The CDR3 loop spans 15 amino acids. V was shortened by 1 base and J by 3 bases, with 12 bases between the two germline ends. Germline CDR1 reads SNHLY; CDR2 reads FYNNEI. The CDR3 coding sequence is TGTGCCAGCAGTGAAGGTGGTTGGATACACTATGGCTACACCTTC. Translated, it gives CASSEGGWIHYGYTF. Drawing the rest from reference TRBV2 and TRBJ1-2, the complete variable domain is EPEVTQTPSHQVTQMGQEVILRCVPISNHLYFYWYRQILGQKVEFLVSFYNNEISEKSEIFDDQFSVERPDGSNFTLKIRSTKLEDSAMYFCASSEGGWIHYGYTFGSGTRLTVV.

The table lists this clonotype with many counts. This CDR3 reads CASRSPQGGFLETQYF. CDR3 in DNA: TGTGCCAGCAGGTCCCCCCAGGGGGGATTTTTAGAGACCCAGTACTTC. The chain employs TRBV28 and TRBJ2-5, with a possible D match to TRBD1 (7 bases). Trimming removed 6 bases from V and 4 bases from J, with 21 bases in between. CDR3 length: 16 residues. Germline V gene data show CDR1 as MDHEN and CDR2 as SYDVKM.

This clonotype was picked up many times. The V gene is TRBV27, the J gene TRBJ1-2; D uncertain. The germline V gene has CDR1 MNHEY and CDR2 SMNVEV (reference sequence). The CDR3 extends over 13 amino acids. The germline V and J ends were trimmed by 2 bases and 6 bases, with 10 bases remaining between them. As DNA, the CDR3 is TGTGCCAGCAGTTTAACGCGGAGGGATGGCTACACCTTC. Its protein product is CASSLTRRDGYTF.

The genes are TRBV5-1 and TRBJ1-4; no clear D gene. The V end lost 3 bases, the J end lost 8 bases, and 20 bases lay between the germline ends. Germline V gives CDR1 SGHRS, CDR2 YFSETQ. The CDR3 totals 16 residues. For the CDR3, the DNA is TGCGCCAGCAGCTCAGATATACCGGCCCAAATGGAAAAACTGTTTTTT. Translation gives CASSSDIPAQMEKLFF.

This clonotype was picked up many times. This chain connects TRBV5-1 to TRBJ2-1; 15 bases line up with TRBD2. The CDR3 has 16 residues. Germline V CDR1 and CDR2: SGHRS, YFSETQ. Trimming cost V 4 bases and J 8 bases; bases outside gene matches: 7. The CDR3, as DNA: TGCGCCAGCAGCCCCCCGGGACTAGCGGGAGGAGATGAGCAGTTCTTC. This codes for CASSPPGLAGGDEQFF. Complete variable domain (other parts from reference TRBV5-1 and TRBJ2-1): KAGVTQTPRYLIKTRGQQVTLSCSPISGHRSVSWYQQTPGQGLQFLFEYFSETQRNKGNFPGRFSGRQFSNSRSEMNVSTLELGDSALYLCASSPPGLAGGDEQFFGPGTRLTVL.

The V and J genes are TRBV12-3 or TRBV12-4 and TRBJ2-4; TRBD2 might be the D (7 bases). The V gene lost 3 bases and the J gene lost 7 bases, with 16 bases spanning the gap. This CDR3 is built from 15 residues. The CDR3 is CASSFPGGPRNIQYF. DNA for the CDR3: TGTGCCAGCAGTTTTCCCGGGGGGCCACGCAACATTCAGTACTTC.

In its sample, this clonotype was seen many times. The chain carries TRBV12-3 or TRBV12-4 and TRBJ2-5; D unclear. CDR3 size: 15 residues. With 5 bases removed from V and 5 bases from J, the gap between germline ends came to 18 bases. CDR3 amino acids: CASSPVGWAGETQYF. CDR3 in DNA: TGTGCCAGCAGTCCTGTTGGGTGGGCCGGGGAGACCCAGTACTTC.

The chain links TRBV11-2 to TRBJ1-5; D uncertain. Germline loops: CDR1 SGHAT, CDR2 FQNNGV. V lost 0 bases to trimming and J lost 4 bases, with 10 bases between them. The CDR3 consists of 15 residues. DNA for the CDR3: TGTGCCAGCAGCTTAGAGGCCGGCCAGAATCAGCCCCAGCATTTT. Translated, it gives CASSLEAGQNQPQHF.

This clonotype was picked up a small number of times. This chain connects TRBV6-2 or TRBV6-3 to TRBJ1-6, with TRBD1 identical over 9 bases. This CDR3 comprises 16 residues. V trimming: 10 bases; J trimming: 7 bases; junction bases outside the gene matches: 14. In germline, CDR1 is MNHEY, CDR2 SVGEGT. DNA for the CDR3: TGTGCCACGGGACCGGGGACAGGGTCGAACAATTCACCCCTCCACTTT. Protein sequence: CATGPGTGSNNSPLHF.

The chain combines TRBV4-2 with TRBJ2-3; possible D gene TRBD2, 7 bases. The CDR3 totals 17 residues. From germline, CDR1 is LGHNA and CDR2 YNFKEQ. Trimming left V 0 bases short and J 5 bases short, with 18 bases between. This CDR3 is CASSQDRGRGRGDTQYF. The CDR3 bases are TGTGCCAGCAGCCAAGATCGTGGGCGGGGGCGCGGAGATACGCAGTATTTT.

This clonotype was picked up many times. CDR3 DNA: TGTGCCAGCAGTGAGGGGGGACAGCGACGATCCTGGGTCACTGAAGCTTTCTTT. Protein: CASSEGGQRRSWVTEAFF. The chain carries TRBV6-1 and TRBJ1-1; 7 bases align to TRBD1. The CDR3 extends over 18 amino acids. Trimming cost V 3 bases and J 4 bases; bases outside gene matches: 17. Germline CDR1 and CDR2: MNHNS and SASEGT.

This clonotype was seen a handful of times. V gene TRBV6-1 combines with J gene TRBJ2-6; 7 positions agree with TRBD2. The germline V gene has CDR1 MNHNS and CDR2 SASEGT. This CDR3 has 16 amino acids. V gave up 0 bases and J gave up 4 bases; unmatched junction bases: 3. The chain's CDR3 is CASSEAGGTGANVLTF. In DNA, the CDR3 is TGTGCCAGCAGTGAAGCGGGAGGGACCGGGGCCAACGTCCTGACTTTC.

This chain connects TRBV7-2 to TRBJ1-6, with a tentative D call TRBD1 (6 bases). Germline V gene data show CDR1 as SGHTA and CDR2 as FQGNSA. There are 14 residues in the CDR3. Trimming stripped 2 bases from V and 8 bases from J, with 10 bases between. This chain's CDR3 is CASSLKGGYSPLHF. The CDR3 region has the DNA TGTGCCAGCAGCTTAAAGGGGGGTTATTCACCCCTCCACTTT.

This clonotype was seen at least ten times. The J gene is TRBJ2-1, the V gene TRBV6-1; 7 bases match TRBD2. The CDR3 loop spans 11 amino acids. After removal of 7 bases from V and 6 bases from J, the junction contained 0 bases not matched to a gene. Germline V CDR1 and CDR2: MNHNS, SASEGT. The CDR3 spells CASKRGNEQFF. CDR3 DNA sequence: TGTGCCAGCAAGCGGGGCAATGAGCAGTTCTTC.

The chain joins TRBV27 to TRBJ1-1; a possible D gene is TRBD1 (5 bases). The CDR3 has 12 residues. V was pared by 8 bases and J by 4 bases, with 11 bases between. CDR1 and CDR2 from the germline V gene are MNHEY and SMNVEV (reference sequence). CDR3 region: CASWDRITEAFF. CDR3 DNA sequence: TGTGCCAGCTGGGACCGAATCACTGAAGCTTTCTTT.

This clonotype appeared many times. The V call is TRBV7-9, the J call TRBJ2-1; 10 bases line up with TRBD2. Per germline, CDR1 SEHNR and CDR2 FQNEAQ (reference sequence). The CDR3 covers 15 residues. V gave up 7 bases and J gave up 3 bases; unmatched junction bases: 6. CDR3 sequence reads: CASTRTSGNYNEQFF. CDR3 nucleotides: TGTGCCAGCACCCGGACTAGCGGAAACTACAATGAGCAGTTCTTC.

This clonotype has just a few counts. The chain is built from TRBV10-3 and TRBJ2-3; possible D gene TRBD2, 5 bases. With 8 bases removed from V and 0 bases from J, the gap between germline ends came to 15 bases. In germline, CDR1 is ENHRY, CDR2 SYGVKD. There are 15 residues in the CDR3. In DNA form, the CDR3 reads TGTGCCATCGGGCGGGCGCACCCTAGCACAGATACGCAGTATTTT. This encodes CAIGRAHPSTDTQYF.

A note on this clonotype: This could be a read error, since a much larger clone is one nucleotide away. This chain joins TRBV6-1 and TRBJ1-4; D is undetermined. The CDR3 is 11 residues long. Germline V lookup: CDR1 MNHNS, CDR2 SASEGT. Trimming pared 7 bases from V and 4 bases from J, leaving 4 bases between. CDR3 nucleotides: TGTGCCAGCACCGATAATGAAAAACTGTTTTTT. This encodes CASTDNEKLFF.

There are a few counts of this clonotype. The chain's CDR3 is CASSPLGGAYNEQFF. The CDR3 nucleotides read TGTGCCAGCAGCCCCCTGGGCGGGGCCTACAATGAGCAGTTCTTC. V is TRBV6-2 or TRBV6-3 and J is TRBJ2-1; tentatively, D is TRBD2 (6 bases). Germline CDR1 and CDR2: MNHEY and SVGEGT. The CDR3 contains 15 residues. V was shortened by 6 bases and J by 2 bases, with 14 bases between the two germline ends.

This clonotype has a handful of counts. The chain uses TRBV6-5 and TRBJ2-5; maybe TRBD1 (5 bases). Trimming took off 2 bases at V and 4 bases at J, with 14 bases between the two ends. The CDR3 has 15 amino acids. CDR1 is MNHEY, CDR2 SVGAGI, per germline. This CDR3 reads CASSYGGREGETQYF. Here the CDR3 DNA reads TGTGCCAGCAGTTACGGCGGCAGGGAAGGAGAGACCCAGTACTTC.

This clonotype appeared many times. This chain uses TRBV24-1 with TRBJ1-5, with D maybe TRBD1 (6 bases). Germline CDR1 is KGHDR and CDR2 is SFDVKD. V lost 3 bases and J lost 4, with 15 bases in between. This CDR3 contains 16 residues. CDR3 DNA sequence: TGTGCCACCAGTGATCGGGGGGGCGGGTGGAATCAGCCCCAGCATTTT. This encodes CATSDRGGGWNQPQHF.

This clonotype was detected a few times. This chain connects TRBV11-2 to TRBJ2-1, with 7 bases identical to TRBD2. Germline V CDR1 and CDR2: SGHAT, FQNNGV. V was pared by 5 bases and J by 5 bases, with 12 bases of the junction left unmatched. The CDR3 loop spans 16 amino acids. Here the CDR3 reads CASSVFRDYPNNEQFF. CDR3 nucleotides: TGTGCCAGCAGCGTATTCCGGGACTACCCCAACAATGAGCAGTTCTTC. Together with reference TRBV11-2 and TRBJ2-1, the CDR3 gives the full variable domain: EAGVAQSPRYKIIEKRQSVAFWCNPISGHATLYWYQQILGQGPKLLIQFQNNGVVDDSQLPKDRFSAERLKGVDSTLKIQPAKLEDSAVYLCASSVFRDYPNNEQFFGPGTRLTVL.

The chain is built from TRBV24-1 and TRBJ2-1; the D gene could be TRBD1 or TRBD2 (6 bases each). This CDR3 comprises 18 residues. With 3 bases removed from V and 6 bases from J, the gap between germline ends came to 23 bases. Germline loops: CDR1 KGHDR, CDR2 SFDVKD. CDR3 protein: CATSDLEWGASGINEQFF. Written as DNA, the CDR3 is TGTGCCACCAGTGATCTCGAGTGGGGGGCAAGTGGGATCAATGAGCAGTTCTTC.

The sample holds many counts of this clonotype. The chain carries TRBV20-1 and TRBJ1-2, with 7 bases fitting TRBD1. The ends lost 4 bases at V and 4 bases at J; junction bases unmatched: 3. Germline values: CDR1 DFQATT, CDR2 SNEGSKA (reference sequence). The CDR3 consists of 12 residues. The CDR3 DNA follows: TGCAGTGCTATACAGGGGATCTATGGCTACACCTTC. Amino acids: CSAIQGIYGYTF.

The chain joins TRBV4-2 to TRBJ2-7, with a weak D call TRBD2 (6 bases). The CDR3 is 17 residues long. Germline V lookup: CDR1 LGHNA, CDR2 YNFKEQ. Trimming took 0 bases from V and 4 from J, leaving 19 bases between them. CDR3 loop: CASSQERTSHIPYEQYF. The CDR3 coding sequence is TGTGCCAGCAGCCAAGAAAGAACTAGCCATATCCCTTACGAGCAGTACTTC.

The chain couples TRBV14 to TRBJ1-5; 8 nucleotides line up with TRBD1. The V segment lost 6 bases and the J segment 4 bases; nucleotides outside the gene matches: 8. The CDR3 loop spans 15 amino acids. Germline loops: CDR1 SGHDN, CDR2 FVKESK. In nucleotides, the CDR3 is TGTGCCAGCAGGGGCGACAGGGGACCAAATCAGCCCCAGCATTTT. Residues: CASRGDRGPNQPQHF.

The V call is TRBV12-3 or TRBV12-4, the J call TRBJ2-1; D perhaps matches TRBD2 (5 bases). V shed 6 bases and J shed 0 bases, with 12 bases lying between them. There are 15 residues in the CDR3. This chain's CDR3 is CASSRGASSYNEQFF. The CDR3 nucleotides read TGTGCCAGCAGCCGGGGTGCGTCCTCCTACAATGAGCAGTTCTTC.

This clonotype has a count of ten or more. The chain recombines TRBV7-9 with TRBJ2-1, with unresolved D. The CDR3 consists of 13 residues. V gave up 5 bases and J gave up 7 bases, with 12 bases separating them. Germline lookup yields CDR1 SEHNR and CDR2 FQNEAQ (reference sequence). CDR3 amino acids: CASSILGGNEQFF. The DNA for the CDR3 is TGTGCCAGCAGCATATTAGGTGGTAATGAGCAGTTCTTC. Drawing the rest from reference TRBV7-9 and TRBJ2-1, the complete variable domain is DTGVSQNPRHKITKRGQNVTFRCDPISEHNRLYWYRQTLGQGPEFLTYFQNEAQLEKSRLLSDRFSAERPKGSFSTLEIQRTEQGDSAMYLCASSILGGNEQFFGPGTRLTVL.